This T cell receptor (gamma chain) comes out of a study of Vδ1+ human thymocytes. Overall study results and limits: Thymic TRG and TRD repertoires appeared highly polyclonal.

The template was reverse-transcribed extracted RNA. The CDR3 regions were amplified by multiplex PCR from V-gene primers to a constant-region primer. TCRdb re-called the multiplex PCR reads via CATT. Here the sample spans roughly 7,000 gamma-chain clones, roughly 40% being singletons. Thymocytes were sorted as CD3+ TCRVdelta1+ TCRVdelta2- after alphabeta T cell depletion. The J segment lost 6 bases and the V segment lost 0 bases, leaving 5 bases of the junction unmatched. Germline lookup yields CDR1 EGSTGY and CDR2 YDSYTSSV. This CDR3 spans 13 amino acids. A remark on this clone: The antigen is undetermined. Other DNA sequences within the sample encode an identical CDR3.

The chain carries TRGV4 and TRGJ1 or TRGJ2. The J gene is absent in TCRdb and was assigned here via DNA matching to germline. The sequenced sample was Vdelta1+ gamma-delta thymocytes from the thymus. The subset denotes: FACS-sorted CD3+ TCRalphabeta- TCRVdelta1+ TCRVdelta2- thymocytes. This TCR derives from a boy under three years old who had congenital heart surgery. In nucleotides, the CDR3 is TGTGCCACCTGGGATGGGCGGGGTTATAAGAAACTCTTT. Protein sequence: CATWDGRGYKKLF.